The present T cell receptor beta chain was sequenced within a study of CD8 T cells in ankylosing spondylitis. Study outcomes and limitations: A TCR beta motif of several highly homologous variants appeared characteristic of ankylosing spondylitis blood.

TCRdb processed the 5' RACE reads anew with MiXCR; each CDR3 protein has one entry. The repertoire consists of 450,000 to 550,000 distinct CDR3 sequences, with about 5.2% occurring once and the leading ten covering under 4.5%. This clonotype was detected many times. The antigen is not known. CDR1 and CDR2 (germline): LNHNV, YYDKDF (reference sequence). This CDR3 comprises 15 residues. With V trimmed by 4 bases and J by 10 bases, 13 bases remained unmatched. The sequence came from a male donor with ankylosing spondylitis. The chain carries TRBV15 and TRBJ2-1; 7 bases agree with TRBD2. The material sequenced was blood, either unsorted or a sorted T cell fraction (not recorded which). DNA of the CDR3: TGTGCCACCAGCACTTCGACTAGCAGACTCACCGAGCAGTTCTTC. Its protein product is CATSTSTSRLTEQFF.